The clone carrying this T cell receptor (beta chain) occurred many times. Its matching antigen is unknown. The sample is drawn from a study of T cell repertoires in cytomegalovirus infection. Study background: Signatures in public TCR beta sequences pointed to both CMV infection and matching HLA type.

Each CDR3 protein is one row after TCRdb ran MiXCR on the reads. The sample yields about 310,000 distinct CDR3 sequences, roughly 15% seen once. This CDR3 has 20 amino acids. With V trimmed by 1 base and J by 8 bases, 18 bases remained unmatched. CDR1 is SGHTA, CDR2 FQGNSA, per germline. Findings and limits, study-wide: Identification of carriers of CMV plus the relevant HLA was achieved through cumulative public TCR beta family frequency. HLA-C-restricted CMV-specific TCR beta clonotypes prevailed in the ex vivo response.

This chain connects TRBV7-2 to TRBJ2-1; 12 nucleotides match TRBD2. This TCR came from a human donor in good health (CMV status not recorded). Some clones in this sample may be carry-over from other donors' samples. Sample: PBMCs. This CDR3 is CASSLVSPGLAGGPEDEQFF. The CDR3 nucleotides are TGTGCCAGCAGCTTAGTTAGTCCGGGTCTAGCGGGGGGGCCGGAAGATGAGCAGTTCTTC.